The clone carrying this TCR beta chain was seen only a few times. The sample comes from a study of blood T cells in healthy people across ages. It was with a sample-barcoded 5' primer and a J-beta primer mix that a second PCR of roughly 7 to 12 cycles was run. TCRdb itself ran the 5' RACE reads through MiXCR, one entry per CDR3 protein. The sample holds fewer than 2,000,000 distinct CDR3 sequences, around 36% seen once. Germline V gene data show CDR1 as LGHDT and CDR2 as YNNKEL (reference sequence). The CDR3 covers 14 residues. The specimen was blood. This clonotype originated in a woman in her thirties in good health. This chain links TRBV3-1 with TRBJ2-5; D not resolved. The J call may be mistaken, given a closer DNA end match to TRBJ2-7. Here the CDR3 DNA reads TGTGCCAGCAGCTTCCAAGGAATAGCCAGCGAGCAGTACTTC. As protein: CASSFQGIASEQYF.